Sequencing of this T cell receptor beta chain was carried out in a study of blood T cell repertoires in COVID-19. The wider study: T cells, B-cell-depleted T cells, or PBMCs supplied cDNA or gDNA.

Method: immunoSEQ multiplex PCR; TCRdb's copy keeps in-frame clones and lacks some. The sample carries 70,000 to 95,000 clones, nearly 85% recorded once. Trimming took off 1 base at V and 2 bases at J, with 22 bases between the two ends. The CDR3 contains 19 residues. From germline, CDR1 is SGHDT and CDR2 YYEEEE. Sequenced input: peripheral blood. This receptor was obtained from a woman aged 60 to 75 with acute or convalescent COVID-19. The chain is built from TRBV5-6 and TRBJ1-5, with a weak D call TRBD1 (6 bases). The CDR3 DNA sequence: TGTGCCAGCAGCTTGCGAAGCTCAGGGGAGTGGGGTGGCAATCAGCCCCAGCATTTT. Translation: CASSLRSSGEWGGNQPQHF.